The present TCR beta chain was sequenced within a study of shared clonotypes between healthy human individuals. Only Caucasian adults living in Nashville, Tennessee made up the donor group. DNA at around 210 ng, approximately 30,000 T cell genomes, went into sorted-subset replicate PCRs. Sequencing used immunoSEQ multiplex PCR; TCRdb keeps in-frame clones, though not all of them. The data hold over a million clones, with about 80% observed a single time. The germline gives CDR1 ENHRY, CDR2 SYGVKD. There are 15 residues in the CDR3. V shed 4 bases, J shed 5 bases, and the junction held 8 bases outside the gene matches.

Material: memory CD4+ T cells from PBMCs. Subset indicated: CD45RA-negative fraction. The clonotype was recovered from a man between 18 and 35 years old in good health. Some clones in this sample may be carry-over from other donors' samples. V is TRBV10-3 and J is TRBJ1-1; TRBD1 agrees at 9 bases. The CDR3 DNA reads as TGTGCCATCAGTGGGATACAGGGGGCTCAGACTGAAGCTTTCTTT. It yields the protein CAISGIQGAQTEAFF.